The clone carrying this T cell receptor (beta chain) has just a few counts. Its cognate antigen is unknown. MiXCR, run by TCRdb on the 5' RACE reads, gives a single entry per CDR3 protein. The sample includes around 1.7 million distinct CDR3 sequences, about 32% of them seen just once. The entry originates in a study of identical twins. The CDR3 is 10 amino acids. Germline V CDR1 and CDR2: SNHLY, FYNNEI. Between the trimmed V and J ends, which lost 7 bases and 7 bases, there was a span of 6 bases. Regarding the study as a whole: Shared out-of-frame alpha sequences (those common to twins) showed excess low generation probability.

This receptor was obtained from a newborn girl in good health. Sequences were obtained from cord blood. The genes are TRBV2 and TRBJ2-3, with D uncertain. This CDR3 reads CASKNYTQYF. CDR3 bases: TGTGCCAGCAAGAACTATACGCAGTATTTT.